This T cell receptor (beta chain) was profiled in a study of human T cells and chemical hapten exposure. Study conclusions and caveats: Unchanged with DPC sensitization were TCRs above 1 in 1000 frequency.

On this clonotype itself: What it binds is not known.

A single record per CDR3 protein comes from TCRdb applying MiXCR to the RACE reads. The repertoire holds approximately 84,000 distinct CDR3 sequences, with roughly 8.6% as singletons. V was clipped by 7 bases and J by 7 bases; unmatched bases: 13. CDR1 is MNHEY and CDR2 is SMNVEV in the germline V gene (reference sequence). The CDR3 totals 15 residues. This sample's time point: healthy volunteer bleed at 6 weeks. RNA extraction used unfractionated whole blood as the source of total RNA. The genes are TRBV27 and TRBJ2-3; 8 positions agree with TRBD2. Sequencing used whole blood. This receptor was identified in a male donor in good health. Some clones in this sample may be carry-over from other donors' samples. CDR3 nucleotide sequence: TGTGCCAGCACCCTGGTGGGGAGCGGGGGCTATACGCAGTATTTT. This sequence encodes CASTLVGSGGYTQYF.